The present TCR beta chain was sequenced within a study of neoadjuvant nivolumab and ipilimumab in lung cancer. Background on the study: Nivolumab 3 mg/kg was given days 1, 15 and 29, plus ipilimumab 1 mg/kg day 1 in combination. The study's findings and limits: Only two of four nivolumab-treated tumors gained richness and clonality by surgery. Resected-tumor TCR richness correlated positively with pretherapy blood richness. Only a single major-pathologic-response sample was available for clonality analysis.

Comments on this clone: Its cognate antigen is unknown.

Clones were sequenced by immunoSEQ multiplex PCR, and TCRdb holds only the in-frame ones, with some missing. The sample yields approximately 26,000 clones, about 85% seen once. Sample: peripheral blood, taken before neoadjuvant nivolumab, alone or with ipilimumab. The source of this sequence is an adult with non-small cell lung cancer.

This CDR3 is CASSEGTGDEQYF. CDR3 in DNA: TGTGCCAGCAGTGAAGGGACAGGAGACGAGCAGTACTTC. The chain joins TRBV2 to TRBJ2-7, with 7 bases fitting TRBD1. V lost 1 base and J lost 5; bases outside the gene matches: 2. The CDR3 covers 13 residues. Germline V CDR1 and CDR2: SNHLY, FYNNEI.